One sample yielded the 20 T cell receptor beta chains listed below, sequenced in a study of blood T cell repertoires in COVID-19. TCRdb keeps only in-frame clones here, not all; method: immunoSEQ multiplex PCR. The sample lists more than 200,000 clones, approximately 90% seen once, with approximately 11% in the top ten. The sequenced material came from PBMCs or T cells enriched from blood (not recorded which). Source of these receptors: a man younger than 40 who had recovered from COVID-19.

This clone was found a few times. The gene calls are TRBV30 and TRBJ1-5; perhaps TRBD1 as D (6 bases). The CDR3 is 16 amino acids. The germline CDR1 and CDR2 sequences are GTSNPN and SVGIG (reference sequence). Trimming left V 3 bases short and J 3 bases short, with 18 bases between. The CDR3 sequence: CAWSAWDKRNNQPQHF. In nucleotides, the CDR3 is TGTGCCTGGAGCGCCTGGGACAAGAGAAACAATCAGCCCCAGCATTTT. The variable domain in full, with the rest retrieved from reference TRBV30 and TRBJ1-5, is SQTIHQWPATLVQPVGSPLSLECTVEGTSNPNLYWYRQAAGRGLQLLFYSVGIGQISSEVPQNLSASRPQDRQFILSSKKLLLSDSGFYLCAWSAWDKRNNQPQHFGDGTRLSIL.

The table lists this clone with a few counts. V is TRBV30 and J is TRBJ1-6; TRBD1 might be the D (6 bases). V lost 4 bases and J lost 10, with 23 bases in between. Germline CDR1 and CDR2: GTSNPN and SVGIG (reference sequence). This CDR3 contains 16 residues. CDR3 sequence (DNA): TGTGCCTGGACTCCCGATGGAGGGGGAGGGAGCTCACCCCTCCACTTT. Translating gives CAWTPDGGGGSSPLHF.

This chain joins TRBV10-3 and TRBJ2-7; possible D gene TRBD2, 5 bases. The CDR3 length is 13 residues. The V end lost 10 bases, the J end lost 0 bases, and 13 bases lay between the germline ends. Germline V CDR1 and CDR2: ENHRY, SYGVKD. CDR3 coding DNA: TGTGCCACCCGGGCGGGCCACTCCTACGAGCAGTACTTC. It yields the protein CATRAGHSYEQYF.

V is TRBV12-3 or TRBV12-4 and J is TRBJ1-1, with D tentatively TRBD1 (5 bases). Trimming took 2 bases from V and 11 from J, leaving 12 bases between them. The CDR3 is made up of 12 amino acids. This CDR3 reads CASSLYGAFAFF. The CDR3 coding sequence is TGTGCCAGCAGTTTATATGGGGCCTTCGCTTTCTTT.

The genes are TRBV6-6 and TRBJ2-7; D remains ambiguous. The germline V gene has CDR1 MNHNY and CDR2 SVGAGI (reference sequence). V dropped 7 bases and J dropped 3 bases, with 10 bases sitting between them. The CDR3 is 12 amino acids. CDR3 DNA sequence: TGTGCCAGCACCGGGTTAAGCTACGAGCAGTACTTC. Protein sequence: CASTGLSYEQYF.

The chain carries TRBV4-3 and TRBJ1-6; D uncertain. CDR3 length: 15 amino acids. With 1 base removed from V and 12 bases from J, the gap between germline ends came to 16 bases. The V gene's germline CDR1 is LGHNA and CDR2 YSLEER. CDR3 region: CASSQGSGTGRPLHF. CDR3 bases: TGCGCCAGCAGCCAAGGGAGTGGAACCGGCAGACCCCTCCACTTT.

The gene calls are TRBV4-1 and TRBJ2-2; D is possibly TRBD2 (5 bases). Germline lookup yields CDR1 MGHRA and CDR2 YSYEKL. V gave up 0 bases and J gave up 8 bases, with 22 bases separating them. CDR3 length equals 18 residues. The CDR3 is CASSQDPVRAYAVGELFF. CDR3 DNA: TGCGCCAGCAGCCAAGATCCTGTGCGGGCCTATGCCGTAGGGGAGCTGTTTTTT.

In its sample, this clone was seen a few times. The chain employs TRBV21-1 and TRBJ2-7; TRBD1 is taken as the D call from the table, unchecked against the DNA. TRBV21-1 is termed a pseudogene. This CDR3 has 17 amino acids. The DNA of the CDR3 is TGTGCCAGCAGAATGACAGGGGTCCGGCAACCTTACTACGAGCAGTACTTC. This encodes CASRMTGVRQPYYEQYF.

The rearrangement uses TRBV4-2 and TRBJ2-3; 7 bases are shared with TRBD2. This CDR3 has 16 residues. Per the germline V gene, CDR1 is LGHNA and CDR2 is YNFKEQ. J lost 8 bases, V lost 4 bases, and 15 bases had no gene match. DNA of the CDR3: TGTGCCAGCAGCCCCCGGACTAGTGTAAATTGGGGTACGCAGTATTTT. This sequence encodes CASSPRTSVNWGTQYF.

CDR3 coding DNA: TGTGCCAGCAGCCAATCCCGGGACAATCAGCCCCAGCATTTT. Residues: CASSQSRDNQPQHF. V usage is TRBV3-1 (or the pseudogene TRBV3-2) and J usage is TRBJ1-5; unclear D gene. V dropped 2 bases and J dropped 3 bases, with 8 bases sitting between them. Looked up from germline, CDR1 is LGHDT and CDR2 is YNNKEL (reference sequence). This CDR3 contains 14 residues.

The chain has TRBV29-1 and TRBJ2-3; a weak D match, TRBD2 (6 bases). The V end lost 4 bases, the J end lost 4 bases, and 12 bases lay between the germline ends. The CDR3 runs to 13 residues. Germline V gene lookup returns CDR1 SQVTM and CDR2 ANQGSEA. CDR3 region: CSVALGGPDTQYF. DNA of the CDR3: TGCAGCGTTGCACTGGGGGGTCCAGATACGCAGTATTTT.

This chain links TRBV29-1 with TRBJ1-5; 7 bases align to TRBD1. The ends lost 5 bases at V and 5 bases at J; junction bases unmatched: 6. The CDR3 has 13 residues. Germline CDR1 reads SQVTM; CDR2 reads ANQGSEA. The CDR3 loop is CSVRGTDDQPQHF. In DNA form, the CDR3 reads TGCAGCGTTCGTGGGACAGATGATCAGCCCCAGCATTTT.

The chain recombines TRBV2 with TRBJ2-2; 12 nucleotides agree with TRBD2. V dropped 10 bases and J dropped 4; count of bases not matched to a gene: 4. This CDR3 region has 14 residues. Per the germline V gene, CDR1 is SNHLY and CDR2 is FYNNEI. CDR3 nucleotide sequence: TGTGCCACCCGGGGACTAGCGGGCACCGGGGAGCTGTTTTTT. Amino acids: CATRGLAGTGELFF.

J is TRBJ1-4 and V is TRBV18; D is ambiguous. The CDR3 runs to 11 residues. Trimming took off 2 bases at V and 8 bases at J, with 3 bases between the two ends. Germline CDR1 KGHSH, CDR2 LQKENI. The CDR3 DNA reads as TGTGCCAGCTCACCAGGCGAAAAACTGTTTTTT. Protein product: CASSPGEKLFF.

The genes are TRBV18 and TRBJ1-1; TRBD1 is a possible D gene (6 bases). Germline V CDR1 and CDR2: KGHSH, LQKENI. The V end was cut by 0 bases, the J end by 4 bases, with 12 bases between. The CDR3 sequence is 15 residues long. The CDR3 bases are TGTGCCAGCTCACCACCATCCAGGGGAGCCACTGAAGCTTTCTTT. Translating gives CASSPPSRGATEAFF.

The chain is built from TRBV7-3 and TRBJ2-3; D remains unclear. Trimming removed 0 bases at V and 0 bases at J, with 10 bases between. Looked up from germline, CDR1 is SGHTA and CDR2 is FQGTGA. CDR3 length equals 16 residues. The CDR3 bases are TGTGCCAGCAGCTTAACACCTATGCGTAGCACAGATACGCAGTATTTT. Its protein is CASSLTPMRSTDTQYF.

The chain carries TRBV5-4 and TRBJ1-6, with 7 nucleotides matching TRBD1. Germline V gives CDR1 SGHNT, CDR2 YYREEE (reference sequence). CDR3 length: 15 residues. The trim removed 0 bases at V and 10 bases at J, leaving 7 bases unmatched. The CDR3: CASSLGQGGRSPLHF. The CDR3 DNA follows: TGTGCCAGCAGCTTGGGACAGGGTGGCCGATCACCCCTCCACTTT.

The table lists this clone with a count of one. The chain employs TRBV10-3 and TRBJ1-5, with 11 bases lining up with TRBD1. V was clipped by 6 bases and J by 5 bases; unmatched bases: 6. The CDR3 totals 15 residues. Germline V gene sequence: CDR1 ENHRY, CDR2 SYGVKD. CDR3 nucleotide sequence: TGTGCCATCAGCTCGGGACAGGGGGTAGATCAGCCCCAGCATTTT. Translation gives CAISSGQGVDQPQHF.

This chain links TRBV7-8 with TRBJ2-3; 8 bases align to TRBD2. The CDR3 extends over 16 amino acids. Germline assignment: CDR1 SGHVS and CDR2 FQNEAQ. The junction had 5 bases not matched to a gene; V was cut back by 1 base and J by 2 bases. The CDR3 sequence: CASSLGSGGTTDTQYF. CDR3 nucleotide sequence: TGTGCCAGCAGCTTAGGCTCGGGGGGGACCACAGATACGCAGTATTTT.

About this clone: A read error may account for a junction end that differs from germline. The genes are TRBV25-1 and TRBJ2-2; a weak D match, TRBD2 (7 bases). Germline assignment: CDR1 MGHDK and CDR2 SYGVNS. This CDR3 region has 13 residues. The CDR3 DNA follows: TGTGCCAGCTCCCGGGGGGACACCAGGGAGCTGTTTTTT. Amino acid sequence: CASSRGDTRELFF.